A selection of T cell receptor beta chains follows, all from one sample in a study of response to subunit inactivated influenza vaccine. TCRdb independently ran MiXCR on the RT-PCR reads; one entry per CDR3 protein. The table lists roughly 620,000 distinct CDR3 sequences, about 11% of them singletons. These records were also assigned to another study, of T cells expressing NK-cell markers.

This specimen was PBMCs from blood, taken on the day of vaccination. These receptors came from a man aged 45-65 years who received an inactivated influenza vaccine. Each CDR3 is given without its conserved first and last residue. D genes are given only for firm matches.

V gene,J gene,D gene,CDR3 protein
TRBV7-2,TRBJ2-7,.,ASSLQARGLSYEQY
TRBV9,TRBJ1-1,.,ASSERPGRNTEAF
TRBV20-1,TRBJ2-7,.,SARGQVLSYEQY
TRBV29-1,TRBJ2-1,.,SAARAGNYNEQF
TRBV14,TRBJ1-6,.,ASSQEVVSSPLH
TRBV11-2,TRBJ1-6,.,ASSLGGALH
TRBV2,TRBJ2-5,TRBD2,ASIGLAGDDVYETQY
TRBV20-1,TRBJ1-4,TRBD1,SARFRGREKLF
TRBV6-2/TRBV6-3,TRBJ2-2,.,ASTPFGQGEENGELF
TRBV29-1,TRBJ2-1,TRBD2,SVGLLAGLYEQF
TRBV6-2/TRBV6-3,TRBJ2-3,TRBD2,ASIASGADTQY
TRBV29-1,TRBJ2-1,.,SVGGDEQF
TRBV12-3/TRBV12-4,TRBJ2-5,TRBD1,ASRLGQGAVETQY
TRBV20-1,TRBJ2-7,TRBD2,SAPVGDYLSKGQY
TRBV4-3,TRBJ1-3,.,ASSQDQASSSGNTIY
TRBV4-2,TRBJ2-1,.,ASSPRVGGPENEQF
TRBV4-2,TRBJ2-3,TRBD2,ASSQGVSGGPTDTQY
TRBV4-3,TRBJ2-5,.,ASSQALRGQETQY
TRBV28,TRBJ1-1,TRBD1,ASSPWDRGAAEAF
TRBV12-3/TRBV12-4,TRBJ1-3,.,ASTQKQGSGNTIY
TRBV28,TRBJ2-2,TRBD1,ASTLPGQGPLTGELF
TRBV6-1,TRBJ2-6,.,ASRRRDPPSGANVLT
TRBV6-2/TRBV6-3,TRBJ1-1,TRBD1,ASGDRFDTEAF
TRBV9,TRBJ2-3,.,ASSVLSGSTDTQY
TRBV20-1,TRBJ2-1,TRBD2,SAPGLVEGEQF
TRBV20-1,TRBJ1-5,TRBD1,SASTPGTDTHQPQH
TRBV20-1,TRBJ2-4,.,SARRQRLAKNIQY
TRBV5-1,TRBJ2-1,TRBD2,ASSLAAAGGKYNEQF
TRBV7-9,TRBJ2-2,.,ASSPRQGLKDTGELF
TRBV28,TRBJ2-1,TRBD1,ASTLGQGIFEQF
TRBV27,TRBJ2-7,.,ASSPLGTVLSSYEQY